This T cell receptor (beta chain) was documented in a study of T cell repertoires in cytomegalovirus infection. One entry per CDR3 protein results from TCRdb running MiXCR on the reads. The table includes under 300,000 distinct CDR3 sequences, around 20% detected once. This clonotype appeared many times. Its specificity is not known. The sequencing here drew on cultured PBMCs, taken from culture after CMV antigen stimulation. The source of this sequence is a human donor in good health (CMV status not recorded). Some clones in this sample may be carry-over from other donors' samples.

The DNA of the CDR3 is TGTGCCAGCAGCTTAGCTAGCAGGGTCTTAAACATTCAGTACTTC. This encodes CASSLASRVLNIQYF. The chain links TRBV7-2 to TRBJ2-4, with a weak D call TRBD1 (5 bases). V was trimmed by 0 bases and J by 6 bases, leaving 12 bases between them. CDR1 and CDR2 from the germline V gene are SGHTA and FQGNSA. This CDR3 contains 15 residues.